The 13 T cell receptor beta chains below were found in one sample sequenced in a study of breast tumors, draining lymph nodes, adjacent tissues. A single record per CDR3 protein comes from TCRdb applying MiXCR to the multiplex PCR reads. The sample consists of some 52,000 distinct CDR3 sequences, approximately 45% of them appearing once. The sample was breast tumor tissue. The receptors shown here come from a female donor with breast cancer. Some clones in this sample may be carry-over from other donors' samples.

The sample holds one count of this clonotype. The CDR3 ends on some other residue instead of the conserved phenylalanine or tryptophan, so this is likely a read error. The chain recombines TRBV19 with TRBJ2-1; 9 bases fit TRBD1. CDR1 LNHDA and CDR2 SQIVND come from the germline V gene (reference sequence). CDR3 length: 16 amino acids. J lost 1 base, V lost 6 bases, and 7 bases had no gene match. The DNA for the CDR3 is TGTGCCAGTAGCATGGGAGGGACAGGGTCCTACAATGAGCAGTTCTCC. Its translation is CASSMGGTGSYNEQFS.

This clonotype has just a few counts. A much larger clone lies one base from this, so it may be a read error. The V call is TRBV6-1, the J call TRBJ1-2, with TRBD1 matching 11 bases. The germline CDR1 and CDR2 sequences are MNHNS and SASEGT. This CDR3 is 13 amino acids long. CDR3 residues: CATSDRGLYGYAF. DNA for the CDR3: TGTGCCACCTCGGACAGGGGGCTCTATGGCTACGCCTTC.

Ten or more counts support this clonotype. The CDR3: CSASLAGRTDTQYF. The CDR3, as DNA: TGCAGTGCTAGTCTAGCGGGACGCACAGATACGCAGTATTTT. The chain has TRBV20-1 and TRBJ2-3; TRBD2 matches 9 bases. With V trimmed by 3 bases and J by 1 base, 2 bases remained unmatched. This CDR3 comprises 14 residues. Germline-derived CDR1 and CDR2 are DFQATT and SNEGSKA (reference sequence).

This chain joins TRBV7-2 and TRBJ2-5; 8 bases align to TRBD2. Germline V gives CDR1 SGHTA, CDR2 FQGNSA. V shed 2 bases, J shed 9 bases, and the junction held 2 bases outside the gene matches. This CDR3 contains 12 residues. The CDR3, as DNA: TGTGCCAGCAGCTTAAGAGCGGGGGCCCAGTACTTC. This translates into CASSLRAGAQYF.

The J gene is TRBJ2-3, the V gene TRBV20-1, with TRBD2 identical over 11 bases. V was clipped by 1 base and J by 6 bases; unmatched bases: 9. Germline V gene sequence: CDR1 DFQATT, CDR2 SNEGSKA (reference sequence). CDR3 size: 16 residues. The CDR3 DNA reads as TGCAGTGCTAGAGCGTTACTAGCGGGAGTGAGGGATACGCAGTATTTT. It specifies CSARALLAGVRDTQYF.

In regard to this clonotype: Since the CDR3 does not end with the conserved phenylalanine or tryptophan, this likely comes from a read error. This chain uses TRBV12-3 or TRBV12-4 with TRBJ1-3; D unclear. V was clipped by 5 bases and J by 4 bases, with 6 bases between them. This CDR3 has 12 residues. The CDR3: CASSQTGNTIYL. The CDR3 DNA reads TGTGCCAGCAGTCAAACGGGAAACACCATATATCTT.

This clonotype has just a few counts. The chain links TRBV7-3 to TRBJ2-5; 11 nucleotides match TRBD2. The ends lost 5 bases at V and 1 base at J; junction bases unmatched: 6. The CDR3 has 16 residues. The germline V gene encodes CDR1 SGHTA and CDR2 FQGTGA. CDR3 region: CASSSGLAGTQETQYF. The CDR3 nucleotides read TGTGCCAGCAGCAGCGGACTAGCGGGTACCCAAGAGACCCAGTACTTC.

This clonotype was observed at least ten times. The gene calls are TRBV3-2 and TRBJ2-1; the table gives TRBD1 as D, unverified against the DNA. TRBV3-2 is a pseudogene locus. This CDR3 comprises 15 residues. CDR3 loop: CASSQDGRLYNEQFF. CDR3 DNA: TGTGCCAGCAGCCAAGATGGGCGACTCTACAATGAGCAGTTCTTC.

This clonotype was counted many times. The chain carries TRBV7-2 and TRBJ2-7; D is possibly TRBD1 (6 bases). V lost 3 bases and J 0 bases, leaving 9 bases between the germline ends. The germline gives CDR1 SGHTA, CDR2 FQGNSA. CDR3 length: 14 amino acids. The CDR3 region is CASSLTGTSYEQYF. The CDR3 bases are TGTGCCAGCAGCTTGACAGGAACCTCCTACGAGCAGTACTTC.

This rearrangement joins TRBV20-1 to TRBJ2-5; D not certain. CDR1 is DFQATT, CDR2 SNEGSKA, per germline (reference sequence). The CDR3 is 14 residues long. V shed 2 bases and J shed 6 bases, with 16 bases lying between them. This CDR3 reads CSARNNWGKKTQYF. In DNA, the CDR3 is TGCAGTGCTAGAAATAATTGGGGAAAGAAGACCCAGTACTTC.

The chain joins TRBV7-9 to TRBJ2-1; 10 nucleotides line up with TRBD2. The CDR3 has 17 residues. The V gene's germline CDR1 is SEHNR and CDR2 FQNEAQ (reference sequence). The junction had 6 bases not matched to a gene; V was cut back by 0 bases and J by 4 bases. CDR3 nucleotide sequence: TGTGCCAGCAGCTTAGCCCCCGGGACTAGCGAATACAATGAGCAGTTCTTC. Its translation is CASSLAPGTSEYNEQFF.

J is TRBJ2-5 and V is TRBV5-5, with D perhaps TRBD2 (5 bases). The germline V gene encodes CDR1 SGHKS and CDR2 YYEKEE (reference sequence). The V end lost 3 bases, the J end lost 7 bases, and 13 bases lay between the germline ends. The CDR3 is 13 amino acids. CDR3 loop: CASSSRREGTQYF. CDR3 DNA: TGTGCCAGCAGCTCCCGAAGAGAGGGGACCCAGTACTTC.

This clonotype occurred many times. V and J are TRBV4-1 and TRBJ1-4; D is ambiguous. Per germline, CDR1 MGHRA and CDR2 YSYEKL. This CDR3 is built from 15 residues. The germline V and J ends were trimmed by 0 bases and 11 bases, with 16 bases remaining between them. CDR3 sequence: CASSQDVVTGSKLFF. The CDR3 coding sequence is TGCGCCAGCAGCCAAGATGTAGTTACCGGGTCGAAACTGTTTTTT.